Following are 9 T cell receptor beta chains from one sample sequenced in a study of shared clonotypes between healthy human individuals (dated by TCRdb to about 2020). Preparation of the library involved the immunoSEQ multiplex PCR assay. TCRdb limited this immuneACCESS table to in-frame rearrangements with V and J called. A share of clones is missing; checked studies link under half to unresolved V genes, and the rest is unexplained. The sample table contains around 640,000 clones; only one count was recorded for about 95% of them. Clones ranked in the top ten supply 0.11% of the sample. CD8 naive samples were obtained by positive selection for CCR7 among CD45RO-negative cells, yielding a CD45RA+CCR7+ population from which TemRA cells were excluded. The sample comprised naive CD8+ T cells sorted from blood. The sample's cell subset or site label is to be understood as: CD45RA+CCR7+. The receptors were gathered from a woman in her twenties or thirties in good health.

The chain has TRBV9 and TRBJ2-7; 10 nucleotides match TRBD1. The germline V gene has CDR1 SGDLS and CDR2 YYNGEE. The CDR3 runs 14 residues. V was pared by 1 base and J by 7 bases, with 5 bases of the junction left unmatched. The CDR3 DNA follows: TGTGCCAGCAGCGTACTGGACAGGGGGAAGGAGCAGTACTTC. It specifies CASSVLDRGKEQYF.

This rearrangement joins TRBV27 to TRBJ2-7; 9 bases map to TRBD1. J was trimmed by 5 bases and V by 3 bases; bases with no gene match: 8. This CDR3 is 15 amino acids long. Germline V gene sequence: CDR1 MNHEY, CDR2 SMNVEV (reference sequence). The CDR3 coding sequence is TGTGCCAGCAGTTTCATGGGACAGGGTGCCCACGAGCAGTACTTC. This encodes CASSFMGQGAHEQYF.

A word on this clone: Distinct nucleotide sequences in the sample also encode this CDR3. The chain recombines TRBV5-4 with TRBJ2-1; D is unclear. CDR1 is SGHNT and CDR2 is YYREEE in the germline V gene (reference sequence). The V gene lost 3 bases and the J gene lost 7 bases, with 5 bases spanning the gap. CDR3 length equals 11 residues. The CDR3: CASSSTNEQFF. The CDR3 DNA reads TGTGCCAGCAGCTCCACAAATGAGCAGTTCTTC.

The J gene is TRBJ1-6, the V gene TRBV29-1; unclear D gene. This CDR3 spans 14 amino acids. Trimming pared 7 bases from V and 0 bases from J, leaving 10 bases between. CDR1 is SQVTM and CDR2 is ANQGSEA in the germline V gene. In DNA, the CDR3 is TGCAGCGCTCAAATTGGCTCCTATAATTCACCCCTCCACTTT. Translation gives CSAQIGSYNSPLHF.

The chain has TRBV19 and TRBJ2-1; 7 nucleotides match TRBD2. Germline V lookup: CDR1 LNHDA, CDR2 SQIVND (reference sequence). This CDR3 contains 15 residues. With 2 bases clipped from V and 12 bases from J, the junction kept 13 bases outside the gene matches. CDR3 in DNA: TGTGCCAGTAGTATACTCCATGGGAGCGGGGTTGCGCAGTTCTTC. Residues: CASSILHGSGVAQFF. Drawing the rest from reference TRBV19 and TRBJ2-1, the complete variable domain is DGGITQSPKYLFRKEGQNVTLSCEQNLNHDAMYWYRQDPGQGLRLIYYSQIVNDFQKGDIAEGYSVSREKKESFPLTVTSAQKNPTAFYLCASSILHGSGVAQFFGPGTRLTVL.

The genes are TRBV7-9 and TRBJ2-1, with TRBD2 matching over 10 bases. This CDR3 has 15 amino acids. Germline CDR1 and CDR2: SEHNR and FQNEAQ (reference sequence). Trimming took 5 bases from V and 10 from J; bases not matched to a gene: 11. The CDR3 reads CASSAPSGGRGEQFF. As DNA, the CDR3 is TGTGCCAGCAGCGCCCCTAGCGGGGGTCGCGGGGAGCAGTTCTTC.

This clone has just one count. V usage is TRBV29-1 and J usage is TRBJ1-5; no clear D. CDR1 is SQVTM and CDR2 is ANQGSEA in the germline V gene. V dropped 4 bases and J dropped 0 bases, with 10 bases sitting between them. The CDR3 runs 14 residues. CDR3 sequence: CSVVEGNSNQPQHF. The DNA of the CDR3 is TGCAGCGTTGTAGAGGGAAATAGCAATCAGCCCCAGCATTTT.

This chain links TRBV7-9 with TRBJ1-1, with 7 bases aligning to TRBD1. V lost 4 bases to trimming and J lost 4 bases; unmatched junction nucleotides: 15. CDR1 and CDR2 (germline): SEHNR, FQNEAQ (reference sequence). The CDR3 spans 17 residues. The CDR3 DNA reads as TGTGCCAGCAGCTCAACCGGGACAGCTGAGGAGAGCACTGAAGCTTTCTTT. Its protein is CASSSTGTAEESTEAFF.

The gene calls are TRBV28 and TRBJ1-5, with D maybe TRBD1 (5 bases). Deletions cut 4 bases from V and 4 bases from J, with 11 bases between. The CDR3 runs 14 residues. From germline, CDR1 is MDHEN and CDR2 SYDVKM. The CDR3 nucleotides are TGTGCCAGCAGTTCGGAGGGGCGAAATCAGCCCCAGCATTTT. Residues: CASSSEGRNQPQHF.